This T cell receptor beta chain was captured in a study of shared clonotypes between healthy human individuals. Overall study context: Each donor's CD8 memory used one plate, CD8 naive two, each CD4 subset three.

This clone was seen more than once but under ten times. TCRdb's table, derived via immunoSEQ multiplex PCR, lists solely in-frame clones and lacks some. This sample has fewer than 800,000 clones, with 92% found just once. Naivety among CD8 cells was defined by CD45RO negativity and positive CCR7 selection, thereby excluding terminally differentiated effector memory CD45RA+ cells. Germline-derived CDR1 and CDR2 are SGHNT and YYREEE (reference sequence). This CDR3 is 14 amino acids long. V dropped 0 bases and J dropped 5 bases, with 9 bases sitting between them. This receptor was identified in a man younger than 40 in good health. The gene calls are TRBV5-4 and TRBJ2-1; D perhaps matches TRBD2 (6 bases). The sequenced sample was naive CD8+ T cells sorted from blood. The CDR3 is CASSLELADNEQFF. In DNA form, the CDR3 reads TGTGCCAGCAGCTTGGAATTAGCGGACAATGAGCAGTTCTTC. Filled out from reference TRBV5-4 and TRBJ2-1, the complete variable domain reads ETGVTQSPTHLIKTRGQQVTLRCSSQSGHNTVSWYQQALGQGPQFIFQYYREEENGRGNFPPRFSGLQFPNYSSELNVNALELDDSALYLCASSLELADNEQFFGPGTRLTVL.